This T cell receptor beta chain comes out of a study of blood T cell repertoires in COVID-19 (dated by TCRdb to the early 2020s). Regarding the study in general: Samples from collaborators originated in the United States, Italy and Spain and spanned both the acute and convalescent phases of COVID-19. The prospective study material was composed of cDNA or gDNA derived from T cells, B-cell-depleted T cells, or PBMCs. Deeply sampled blood TCRbeta repertoires from subjects exposed to, actively infected with, or recovered from COVID-19 were included in the dataset. A freely available public database, intended as a resource for researchers studying the immune response to SARS-CoV-2, is where the repertoires were released. Samples came from the ongoing ImmuneRACE study (first 160 participants) plus 1,254 subjects from 6 global collaborators. Sample metadata almost always included a de-identified subject ID, COVID-19 status, age in years and sex. Where HLA class I and class II types were available, the types were taken from metadata supplied by the sample provider, not from assay-based typing. General conclusions and limits of the study: The amount of clinical and demographic metadata varied by source and participant and was provided uncurated.

At one collaborating source in Seattle, patients were enrolled during active infection and were followed longitudinally through the course of disease. The collaborating institutions used their own protocols to collect whole blood in K2EDTA tubes. For TCRbeta analysis, collaborator samples were shipped as frozen whole blood, as isolated PBMCs, or as DNA extracted from either sample type. With respect to this clone: There is no known antigen for this receptor. No base-level quality is on record; no much larger clone is a single base apart.

The immunoSEQ Assay, a bias-controlled multiplex PCR, was used to amplify TCRbeta CDR3 regions from genomic DNA. As for how the authors treated the data: Within the assay, amplification of reference gene primers was used to estimate how many nucleated cells each sample contained. To quantify the absolute abundance of each unique TCRbeta CDR3 rearrangement, sequence reads were collapsed and filtered. For each sample, productive Simpson clonality was calculated by taking the square root of Simpson's diversity index across productive rearrangements. TCRdb stores this immuneACCESS table with in-frame sequences only. Part of the clones is absent; in the studies checked, under half of the shortfall reflects unresolved V genes, and no reason is known for the rest. The DNA was the basis for D and trimming; V, J and clone size are from that table. The sample table records roughly 350,000 clones; roughly 90% of these occur just once. Of the sample, about 7.3% is held by the ten largest clones.

V has 6 bases trimmed and J has 4 bases trimmed; junction bases matching no gene number 13. Looking up the germline V gene (reference sequence) yields CDR1 MNHNY and CDR2 SVGAGI. Measured from the cysteine to the phenylalanine, the CDR3 is 16 residues long. Only the CDR3 DNA stays, 48 bases, in frame from base 1. Sequencing used peripheral blood. The chain is made from TRBV6-6 and TRBJ1-1, and TRBD1 aligns with 8 junction nucleotides. The TCR originated in a woman aged 70-85 years with COVID-19, enrolled during active disease. The CDR3: CASRKLDRDPTTEAFF. The DNA sequence is as follows: TGTGCCAGCAGAAAATTGGACAGGGATCCTACCACTGAAGCTTTCTTT.